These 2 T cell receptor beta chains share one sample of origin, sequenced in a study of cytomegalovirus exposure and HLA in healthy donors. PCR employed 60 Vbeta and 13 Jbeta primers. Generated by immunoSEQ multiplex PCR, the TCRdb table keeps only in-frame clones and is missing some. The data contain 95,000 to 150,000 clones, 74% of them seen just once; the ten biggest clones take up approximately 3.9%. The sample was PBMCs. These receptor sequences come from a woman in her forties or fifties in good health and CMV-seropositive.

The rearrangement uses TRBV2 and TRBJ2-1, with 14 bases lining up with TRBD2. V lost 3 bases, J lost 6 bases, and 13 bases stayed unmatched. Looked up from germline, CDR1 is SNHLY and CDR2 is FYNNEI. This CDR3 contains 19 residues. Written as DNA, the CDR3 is TGTGCCAGCAGTGACCTGGGGGGGACTAGCGGGGGTCGTCGCAATGAGCAGTTCTTC. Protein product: CASSDLGGTSGGRRNEQFF.

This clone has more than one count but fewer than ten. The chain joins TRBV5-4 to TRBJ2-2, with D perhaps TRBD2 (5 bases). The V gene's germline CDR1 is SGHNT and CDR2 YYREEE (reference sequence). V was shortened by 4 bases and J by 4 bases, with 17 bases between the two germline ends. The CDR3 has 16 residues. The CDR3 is CASSTGSVPSTGELFF. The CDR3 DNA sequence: TGTGCCAGCAGCACGGGATCGGTGCCTAGCACCGGGGAGCTGTTTTTT.